This T cell receptor (beta chain) derives from a study of CD8 T cells in ankylosing spondylitis. Quantitative 5'-RACE with molecular barcodes generated TCR beta libraries. TCRdb re-called the 5' RACE reads with MiXCR, one entry per CDR3 protein. The sample contains around 300,000 distinct CDR3 sequences, about 9.9% of which appear only once. This CDR3 comprises 12 residues. The trim removed 6 bases at V and 6 bases at J, leaving 2 bases unmatched. In germline, CDR1 is MNHEY, CDR2 SMNVEV (reference sequence). This receptor was identified in a female donor with ankylosing spondylitis or in good health (not recorded which). The gene calls are TRBV27 and TRBJ1-5, with 7 bases matching TRBD1. Source material: blood, either unsorted or a sorted T cell fraction (not recorded which). The CDR3 coding sequence is TGTGCCAGCAGGACAGGGACTCAGCCCCAGCATTTT. It codes for CASRTGTQPQHF.